This is a list of T cell receptor beta chains from one sample in a study of blood T cell repertoires in COVID-19. TCRdb keeps only in-frame clones here, not all; method: immunoSEQ multiplex PCR. In the table there are fewer than 250,000 clones, 88% of which are singletons. Sequenced sample: PBMCs or T cells enriched from blood (not recorded which). Receptors were obtained from a woman aged 50 to 60 with acute COVID-19. The CDR3 runs from the conserved cysteine through the conserved F or W. D genes are given only for firm matches. Part of the rows lack a size; the others show once, few, many or a class for expanded clones.

j_call d_call clone_size v_call cdr3_aa cdr3_nt
TRBJ1-1 TRBD1 NA TRBV5-8 CASSWGTGAAFF TGTGCCAGCAGCTGGGGGACAGGAGCGGCTTTCTTT
TRBJ2-7 TRBD2 NA TRBV5-4 CASSSGLAGGTKTYEQYF TGTGCCAGCAGCTCGGGACTAGCGGGAGGAACGAAGACCTACGAGCAGTACTTC
TRBJ2-7 NA NA TRBV7-9 CASRTTGTYEQYF TGTGCCAGCAGAACTACAGGGACCTACGAGCAGTACTTC
TRBJ1-1 TRBD1 NA TRBV7-9 CASSDPKGAGVF TGTGCCAGCAGCGATCCAAAGGGGGCTGGGGTTTTT
TRBJ2-3 TRBD1 NA TRBV19 CATSQGGLTDTQYF TGTGCCACTTCCCAAGGGGGCCTAACAGATACGCAGTATTTT
TRBJ2-7 NA NA TRBV29-1 CSVGQVNEQYF TGCAGCGTTGGACAGGTTAACGAGCAGTACTTC
TRBJ1-5 NA NA TRBV5-1 CASSFTYLARQPQHF TGCGCCAGCAGCTTCACATACCTGGCCCGTCAGCCCCAGCATTTT
TRBJ2-1 TRBD2 NA TRBV7-3 CASSLTPGLAGRNEQFF TGTGCCAGCAGTTTAACGCCTGGACTAGCGGGACGAAATGAGCAGTTCTTC
TRBJ1-5 NA NA TRBV9 CASSVGGGAQPQHF TGTGCCAGCAGCGTAGGAGGTGGGGCTCAGCCCCAGCATTTT
TRBJ1-4 NA NA TRBV15 CATSRDSGANEKLFF TGTGCCACCAGCAGAGATTCAGGGGCGAACGAAAAACTGTTTTTT
TRBJ2-5 NA NA TRBV7-9 CASSLGQALQETQYF TGTGCCAGCAGCTTAGGCCAAGCTTTACAAGAGACCCAGTACTTC
TRBJ2-7 NA once TRBV6-1 CASSDRSFGGMTLYEQYF TGTGCCAGCAGTGACCGTAGCTTCGGCGGCATGACCCTATACGAGCAGTACTTC
TRBJ1-2 TRBD1 NA TRBV6-5 CASRLRTGGNYGYTF TGTGCCAGCAGACTACGGACAGGGGGCAACTATGGCTACACCTTC
TRBJ1-5 TRBD1 NA TRBV7-9 CASGQALSDRGNQPQHF TGTGCCAGCGGTCAAGCTTTGTCCGACAGGGGCAATCAGCCCCAGCATTTT
TRBJ2-3 NA NA TRBV5-6 CASSLDTFTDTQYF TGTGCCAGCAGCTTAGACACCTTCACAGATACGCAGTATTTT
TRBJ1-5 NA NA TRBV6-4 CASSDGANQPQHF TGTGCCAGCAGTGACGGGGCGAATCAGCCCCAGCATTTT
TRBJ2-5 NA once TRBV12-3/TRBV12-4 CASSLGRKYF TGTGCCAGCAGTTTGGGCAGAAAGTACTTC
TRBJ2-3 NA NA TRBV5-1 CASSRDSTPDTQYF TGCGCCAGCAGTCGGGACTCTACCCCAGATACGCAGTATTTT
TRBJ2-7 TRBD1 NA TRBV6-5 CASSWDRDITYEQYF TGTGCCAGCAGTTGGGACAGGGATATTACCTACGAGCAGTACTTC
TRBJ2-3 NA NA TRBV4-1 CASSQAWGLTDTQYF TGCGCCAGCAGCCAAGCCTGGGGGCTCACAGATACGCAGTATTTT
TRBJ2-3 TRBD1 NA TRBV9 CASSVGQGKVGDTQYF TGTGCCAGCAGCGTAGGACAGGGAAAGGTAGGAGATACGCAGTATTTT
TRBJ2-1 NA NA TRBV24-1 CATGGGNEQFF TGTGCCACCGGGGGAGGCAATGAGCAGTTCTTC